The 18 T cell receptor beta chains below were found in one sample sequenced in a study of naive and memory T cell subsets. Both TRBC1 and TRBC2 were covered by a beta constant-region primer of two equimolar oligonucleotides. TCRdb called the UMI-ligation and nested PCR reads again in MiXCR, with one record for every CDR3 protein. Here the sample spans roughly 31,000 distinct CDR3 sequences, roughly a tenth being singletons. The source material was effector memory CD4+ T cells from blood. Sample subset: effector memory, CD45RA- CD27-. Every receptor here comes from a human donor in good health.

In nucleotides, the CDR3 is TGTGCCAGCAGCGTAGGGACTAGCGTGACTGAGACCCAGTACTTC. Translating it yields CASSVGTSVTETQYF. The V gene is TRBV9, the J gene TRBJ2-5; TRBD2 matches at 9 bases. Per germline, CDR1 SGDLS and CDR2 YYNGEE. The CDR3 covers 15 residues. V shed 0 bases, J shed 5 bases, and the junction held 5 bases outside the gene matches. Drawing the rest from reference TRBV9 and TRBJ2-5, the complete variable domain is DSGVTQTPKHLITATGQRVTLRCSPRSGDLSVYWYQQSLDQGLQFLIQYYNGEERAKGNILERFSAQQFPDLHSELNLSSLELGDSALYFCASSVGTSVTETQYFGPGTRLLVL.

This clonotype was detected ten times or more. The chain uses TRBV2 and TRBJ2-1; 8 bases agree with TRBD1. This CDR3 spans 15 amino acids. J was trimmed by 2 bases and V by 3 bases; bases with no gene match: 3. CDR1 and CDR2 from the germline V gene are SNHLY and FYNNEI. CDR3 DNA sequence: TGTGCCAGCAGTGAGGACAGGGTGACCTACAATGAGCAGTTCTTC. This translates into CASSEDRVTYNEQFF.

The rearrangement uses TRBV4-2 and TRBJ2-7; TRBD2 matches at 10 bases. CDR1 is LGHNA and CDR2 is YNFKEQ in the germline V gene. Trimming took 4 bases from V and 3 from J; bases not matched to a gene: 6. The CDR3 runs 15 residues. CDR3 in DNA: TGTGCCAGCAGCCGTGGACTAGCGGAGGACTACGAGCAGTACTTC. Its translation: CASSRGLAEDYEQYF.

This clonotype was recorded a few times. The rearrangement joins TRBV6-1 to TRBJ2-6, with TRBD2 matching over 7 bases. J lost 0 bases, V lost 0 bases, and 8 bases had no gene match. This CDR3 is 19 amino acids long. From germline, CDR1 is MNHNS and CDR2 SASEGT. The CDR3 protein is CASSEAPGGRGSGANVLTF. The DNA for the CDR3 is TGTGCCAGCAGTGAAGCGCCGGGGGGAAGGGGCTCTGGGGCCAACGTCCTGACTTTC.

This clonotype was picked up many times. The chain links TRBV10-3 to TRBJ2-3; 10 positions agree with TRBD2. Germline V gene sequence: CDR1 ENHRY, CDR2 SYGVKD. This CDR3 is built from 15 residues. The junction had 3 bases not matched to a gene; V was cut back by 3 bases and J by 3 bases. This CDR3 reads CAISDLAGETDTQYF. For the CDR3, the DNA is TGTGCCATCAGTGATCTAGCGGGGGAGACAGATACGCAGTATTTT.

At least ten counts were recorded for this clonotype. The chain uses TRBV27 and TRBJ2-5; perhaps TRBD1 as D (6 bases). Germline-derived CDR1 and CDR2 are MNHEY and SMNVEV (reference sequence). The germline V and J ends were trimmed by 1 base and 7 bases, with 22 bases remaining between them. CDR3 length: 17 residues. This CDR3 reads CASSLFSPGQPPRTQYF. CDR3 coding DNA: TGTGCCAGCAGTTTATTTTCCCCGGGACAACCCCCGAGGACCCAGTACTTC.

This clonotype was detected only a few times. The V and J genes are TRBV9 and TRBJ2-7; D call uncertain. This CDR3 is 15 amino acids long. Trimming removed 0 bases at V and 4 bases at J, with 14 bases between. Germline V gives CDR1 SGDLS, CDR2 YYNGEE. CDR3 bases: TGTGCCAGCAGCGTAGGTCCGTTAACTCAATACGAGCAGTACTTC. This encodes CASSVGPLTQYEQYF.

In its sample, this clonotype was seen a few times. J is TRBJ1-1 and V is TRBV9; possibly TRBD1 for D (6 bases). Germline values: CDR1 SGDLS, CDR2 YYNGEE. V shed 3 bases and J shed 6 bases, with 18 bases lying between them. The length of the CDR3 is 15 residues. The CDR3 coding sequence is TGTGCCAGCAGCGCGGGGTCGGGGGGGGCGGCTGAAGCTTTCTTT. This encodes CASSAGSGGAAEAFF.

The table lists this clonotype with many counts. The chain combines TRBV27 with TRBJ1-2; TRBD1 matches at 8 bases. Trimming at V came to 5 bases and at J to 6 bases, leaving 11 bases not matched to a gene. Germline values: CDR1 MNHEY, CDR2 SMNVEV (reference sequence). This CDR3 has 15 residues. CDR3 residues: CASSRQGARPDGYTF. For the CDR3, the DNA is TGTGCCAGCAGTAGGCAGGGGGCAAGACCGGATGGCTACACCTTC.

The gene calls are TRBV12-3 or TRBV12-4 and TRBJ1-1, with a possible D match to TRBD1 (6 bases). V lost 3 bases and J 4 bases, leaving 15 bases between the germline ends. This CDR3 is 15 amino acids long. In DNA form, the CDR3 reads TGTGCCAGCAGTTTTCGGGTTCAGGGGATCACTGAAGCTTTCTTT. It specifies CASSFRVQGITEAFF.

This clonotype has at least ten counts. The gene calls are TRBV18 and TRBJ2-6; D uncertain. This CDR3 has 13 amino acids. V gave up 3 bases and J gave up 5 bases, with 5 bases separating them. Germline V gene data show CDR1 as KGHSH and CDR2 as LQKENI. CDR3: CASSPPWANVLTF. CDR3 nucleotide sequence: TGTGCCAGCTCACCCCCCTGGGCCAACGTCCTGACTTTC.

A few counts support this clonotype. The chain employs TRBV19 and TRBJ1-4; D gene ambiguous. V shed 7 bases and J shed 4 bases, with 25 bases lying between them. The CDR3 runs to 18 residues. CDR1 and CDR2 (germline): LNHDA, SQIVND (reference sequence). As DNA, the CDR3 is TGTGCCAGTACCAACCCCCGCTACGGAGGACTGAGTAATGAAAAACTGTTTTTT. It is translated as CASTNPRYGGLSNEKLFF.

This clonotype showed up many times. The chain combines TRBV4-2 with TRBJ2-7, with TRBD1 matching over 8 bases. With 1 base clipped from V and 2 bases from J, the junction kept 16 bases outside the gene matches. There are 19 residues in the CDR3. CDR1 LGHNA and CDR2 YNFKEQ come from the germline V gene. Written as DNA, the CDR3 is TGTGCCAGCAGCCAAGCTGGGACAGGCCAAGGTGGATGGACCTACGAGCAGTACTTC. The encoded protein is CASSQAGTGQGGWTYEQYF.

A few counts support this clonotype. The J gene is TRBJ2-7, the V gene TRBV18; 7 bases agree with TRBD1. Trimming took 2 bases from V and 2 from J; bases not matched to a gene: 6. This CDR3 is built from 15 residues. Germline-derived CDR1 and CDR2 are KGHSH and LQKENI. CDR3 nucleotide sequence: TGTGCCAGCTCACCAGCGACAGGGACCACCTACGAGCAGTACTTC. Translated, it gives CASSPATGTTYEQYF.

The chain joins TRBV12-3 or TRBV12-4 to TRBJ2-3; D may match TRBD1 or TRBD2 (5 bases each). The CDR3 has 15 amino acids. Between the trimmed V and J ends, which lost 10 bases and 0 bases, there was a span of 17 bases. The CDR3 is CATTPGPYSTDTQYF. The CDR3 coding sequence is TGTGCCACCACCCCGGGGCCATATAGCACAGATACGCAGTATTTT.

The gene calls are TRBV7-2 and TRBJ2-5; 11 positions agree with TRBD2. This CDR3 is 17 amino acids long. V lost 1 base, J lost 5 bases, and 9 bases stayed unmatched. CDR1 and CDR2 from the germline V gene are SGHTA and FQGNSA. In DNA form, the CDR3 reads TGTGCCAGCAGCTTAGATAGCGGGGGGGCTATACCCGAGACCCAGTACTTC. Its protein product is CASSLDSGGAIPETQYF.

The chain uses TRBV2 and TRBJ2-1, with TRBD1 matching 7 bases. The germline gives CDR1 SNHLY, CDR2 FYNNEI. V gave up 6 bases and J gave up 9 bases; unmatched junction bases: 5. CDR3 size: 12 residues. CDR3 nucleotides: TGTGCCAGCAGGCGACAGGGCCGTGAGCAGTTCTTC. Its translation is CASRRQGREQFF.

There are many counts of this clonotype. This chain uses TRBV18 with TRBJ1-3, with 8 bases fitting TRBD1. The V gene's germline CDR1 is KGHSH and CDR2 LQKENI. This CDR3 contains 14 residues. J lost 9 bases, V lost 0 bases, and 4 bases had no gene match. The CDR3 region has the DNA TGTGCCAGCTCACCACCTGGACAGGGAGGCACCATATATTTT. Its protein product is CASSPPGQGGTIYF.